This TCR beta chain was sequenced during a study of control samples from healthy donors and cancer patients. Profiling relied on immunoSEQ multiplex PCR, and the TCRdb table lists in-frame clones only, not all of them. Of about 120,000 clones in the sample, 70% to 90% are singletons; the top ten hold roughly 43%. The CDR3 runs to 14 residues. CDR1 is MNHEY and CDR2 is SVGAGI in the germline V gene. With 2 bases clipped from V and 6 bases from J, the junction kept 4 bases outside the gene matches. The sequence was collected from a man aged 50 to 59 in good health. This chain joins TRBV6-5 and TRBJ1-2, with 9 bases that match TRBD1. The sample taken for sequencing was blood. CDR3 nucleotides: TGTGCCAGCAGTTACAGGGGGGACAGGGATGGCTACACCTTC. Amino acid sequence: CASSYRGDRDGYTF.